The clone carrying this TCR beta chain was observed a single time. Its antigen is as yet unknown. Primers: 60 Vbeta forward and 13 Jbeta reverse. Sequenced by immunoSEQ multiplex PCR; TCRdb stores in-frame clones only, minus some. Of about 150,000 clones listed, around 79% are singletons. Among the donors, all were healthy bone marrow donors. The record originates from a study of cytomegalovirus exposure and HLA in healthy donors. As for the study in general: Prior work identified 117 million unique TCR beta sequences in around 170 million T cells. Study results and caveats: Reportedly, TCR beta sequences accurately predicted HLA-A and HLA-B alleles in most subjects.

This clonotype was obtained from a male donor in good health and CMV-seronegative. Sample: PBMCs.

The CDR3 spells CASSYHGQGNNNEQFF. The CDR3 DNA sequence: TGTGCCAGCAGTTACCACGGACAGGGTAATAACAATGAGCAGTTCTTC. The chain links TRBV6-6 to TRBJ2-1; 8 bases are shared with TRBD1. The CDR3 contains 16 residues. The V gene's germline CDR1 is MNHNY and CDR2 SVGAGI (reference sequence). V lost 2 bases, J lost 5 bases, and 8 bases stayed unmatched.